This TCR beta chain was recorded in a study of vaccination effects on CD4 cells after COVID-19. As for the study in general: With the ViraFEST assay, the study expanded antigen-specific CD4+ T cells using viral peptide pools, then sequenced them. PBMC cultures contained about 1.9 million cells per well, 10 IU/ml IL-2 and about 9.7 ug/ml peptides. Subjects were given two BNT162b2 or mRNA-1273 vaccine doses.

Produced via immunoSEQ multiplex PCR; TCRdb's table is partial and in-frame only. The sample includes tens of thousands of clones, more than 75% of them seen just once. Having been cultured for approximately ten days, the cells underwent CD4+ T cell isolation. Germline V gene data show CDR1 as SNHLY and CDR2 as FYNNEI. This CDR3 contains 14 residues. Germline trimming cut 6 bases from V and 1 base from J; bases unmatched to any gene: 4. This clone appeared once. The antigen is unknown. Study-level points and caveats: The study found marked clonal contraction of infection- and vaccine-induced clones late after vaccination.

The V gene is TRBV2, the J gene TRBJ2-7; 9 bases match TRBD2. Sequenced here: CD4+ T cells from PBMCs cultured without peptide, sampled before COVID-19 vaccination. The source of this sequence is a human donor who had a prior SARS-CoV-2 infection. The CDR3 sequence is CASRRTSVSYEQYF. In DNA form, the CDR3 reads TGTGCCAGCAGGCGGACTAGCGTGTCCTACGAGCAGTACTTC.